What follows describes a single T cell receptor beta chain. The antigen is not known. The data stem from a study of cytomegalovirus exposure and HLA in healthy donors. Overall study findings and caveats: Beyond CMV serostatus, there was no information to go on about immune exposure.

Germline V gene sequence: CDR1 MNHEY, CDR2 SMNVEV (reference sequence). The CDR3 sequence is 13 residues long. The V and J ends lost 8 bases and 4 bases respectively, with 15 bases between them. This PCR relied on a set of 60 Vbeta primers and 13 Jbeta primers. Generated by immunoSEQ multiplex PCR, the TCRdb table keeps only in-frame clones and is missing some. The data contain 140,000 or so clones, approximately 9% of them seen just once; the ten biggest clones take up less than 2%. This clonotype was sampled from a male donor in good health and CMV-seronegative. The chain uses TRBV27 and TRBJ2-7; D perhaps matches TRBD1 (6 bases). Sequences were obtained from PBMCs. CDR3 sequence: CASQLQGRYEQYF. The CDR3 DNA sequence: TGTGCCAGCCAACTACAGGGTCGGTACGAGCAGTACTTC.